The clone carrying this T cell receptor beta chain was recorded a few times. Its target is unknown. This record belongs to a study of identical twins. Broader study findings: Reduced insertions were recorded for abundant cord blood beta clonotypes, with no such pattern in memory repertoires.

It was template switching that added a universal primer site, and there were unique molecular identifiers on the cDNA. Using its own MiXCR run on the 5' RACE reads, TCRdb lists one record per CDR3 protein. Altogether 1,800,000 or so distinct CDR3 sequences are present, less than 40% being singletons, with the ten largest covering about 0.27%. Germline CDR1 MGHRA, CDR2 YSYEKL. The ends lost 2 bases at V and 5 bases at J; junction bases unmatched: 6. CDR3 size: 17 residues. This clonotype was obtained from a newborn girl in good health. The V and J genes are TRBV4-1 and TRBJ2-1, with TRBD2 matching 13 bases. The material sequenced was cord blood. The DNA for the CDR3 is TGCGCCAGCAGCCAAAGGATACTAGCGGGAGGGAACAATGAGCAGTTCTTC. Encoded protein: CASSQRILAGGNNEQFF.